The 18 T cell receptor beta chains below were found in one sample sequenced in a study of blood T cell repertoires in COVID-19. Method: immunoSEQ multiplex PCR; TCRdb's copy keeps in-frame clones and lacks some. Counted here are tens of thousands of clones, 86% occurring once; the ten biggest clones make up 5.5% to 8.5%. Sequencing was done on a sample of peripheral blood. All receptors derive from a man aged 45-65 years with active COVID-19.

This clone was seen just once. The chain uses TRBV28 and TRBJ1-5; TRBD1 might be the D (5 bases). Trimming left V 7 bases short and J 6 bases short, with 16 bases between. This CDR3 has 14 residues. Germline values: CDR1 MDHEN, CDR2 SYDVKM. CDR3 amino acids: CASTLGPQGQPQHF. The DNA for the CDR3 is TGTGCCAGCACCCTAGGACCTCAGGGTCAGCCCCAGCATTTT. The whole variable domain, filled in from reference TRBV28 and TRBJ1-5, reads DVKVTQSSRYLVKRTGEKVFLECVQDMDHENMFWYRQDPGLGLRLIYFSYDVKMKEKGDIPEGYSVSREKKERFSLILESASTNQTSMYLCASTLGPQGQPQHFGDGTRLSIL.

This chain connects TRBV10-3 to TRBJ2-7, with D perhaps TRBD2 (6 bases). From germline, CDR1 is ENHRY and CDR2 SYGVKD. The CDR3 is made up of 13 amino acids. The V gene lost 6 bases and the J gene lost 4 bases, with 13 bases spanning the gap. The DNA of the CDR3 is TGTGCCATCAGGGAGGGGCCATCTTACGAGCAGTACGTC. Translated, it gives CAIREGPSYEQYV.

The rearrangement links TRBV6-5 to TRBJ2-1; the match to TRBD2 covers 9 bases. The germline V gene encodes CDR1 MNHEY and CDR2 SVGAGI. After removal of 6 bases from V and 7 bases from J, the junction contained 4 bases not matched to a gene. The CDR3 length is 13 residues. The CDR3 is CASRGGGGNEQFF. Here the CDR3 DNA reads TGTGCCAGCAGAGGCGGGGGGGGAAATGAGCAGTTCTTC.

In this sample, this clone turned up once. The chain combines TRBV2 with TRBJ1-6, with D tentatively TRBD1 (6 bases). CDR1 and CDR2 (germline): SNHLY, FYNNEI. The length of the CDR3 is 14 residues. Deletions cut 4 bases from V and 5 bases from J, with 9 bases between. The CDR3 is CASSGTVNNSPLHF. As DNA, the CDR3 is TGTGCCAGCAGTGGGACAGTAAATAATTCACCCCTCCACTTT.

This chain joins TRBV2 and TRBJ2-3; D may be TRBD1 (6 bases). This CDR3 has 15 residues. V was trimmed by 2 bases and J by 0 bases, leaving 9 bases between them. Germline CDR1 SNHLY, CDR2 FYNNEI. The CDR3 DNA reads as TGTGCCAGCAGTGAAAGGGGGTGGAGCACAGATACGCAGTATTTT. Translating it yields CASSERGWSTDTQYF.

This rearrangement joins TRBV11-2 to TRBJ2-2, with TRBD2 identical over 10 bases. The CDR3 has 15 amino acids. Germline trimming cut 2 bases from V and 4 bases from J; bases unmatched to any gene: 1. CDR1 SGHAT and CDR2 FQNNGV come from the germline V gene. CDR3 loop: CASSLKRGGTGELFF. For the CDR3, the DNA is TGTGCCAGCAGCTTAAAGCGGGGGGGCACCGGGGAGCTGTTTTTT.

The V and J genes are TRBV30 and TRBJ1-2; tentative D call: TRBD1 (6 bases). Germline V gene data show CDR1 as GTSNPN and CDR2 as SVGIG (reference sequence). The CDR3 has 13 amino acids. Trimming shortened V by 4 bases and J by 4 bases, and 13 bases separated the two germline ends. The CDR3 loop reads CAWTAGERYGYTF. Written as DNA, the CDR3 is TGTGCCTGGACCGCAGGGGAACGCTATGGCTACACCTTC.

The V gene is TRBV9, the J gene TRBJ2-5; TRBD1 aligns across 8 bases. The CDR3 sequence is 14 residues long. CDR1 and CDR2 (germline): SGDLS, YYNGEE. V was clipped by 3 bases and J by 4 bases; unmatched bases: 5. CDR3 in amino acids: CASSAGTGVETQYF. The CDR3 nucleotides are TGTGCCAGCAGCGCTGGGACAGGTGTAGAGACCCAGTACTTC.

This clone has only a few counts. The chain joins TRBV10-3 to TRBJ2-7; 7 nucleotides agree with TRBD2. Germline trimming cut 10 bases from V and 0 bases from J; bases unmatched to any gene: 6. The CDR3 has 13 residues. Germline V gene sequence: CDR1 ENHRY, CDR2 SYGVKD. The DNA of the CDR3 is TGTGCCACCAGCGGGGTCCTCTCCTACGAGCAGTACTTC. Encoded protein: CATSGVLSYEQYF.

This clone was detected only a few times. CDR3 sequence: CASSHLQGGKVLLHREQYV. CDR3 DNA: TGCGCCAGCAGCCATCTCCAGGGCGGGAAAGTCCTACTCCACCGCGAGCAGTACGTC. This rearrangement joins TRBV4-1 to TRBJ2-7, with a weak D call TRBD2 (6 bases). V shed 3 bases and J shed 6 bases, with 30 bases lying between them. The CDR3 length is 19 residues. Germline CDR1 MGHRA, CDR2 YSYEKL.

This clone appeared a few times. This chain links TRBV4-2 with TRBJ1-2; D might be TRBD1 (6 bases). Germline lookup yields CDR1 LGHNA and CDR2 YNFKEQ. The CDR3 length is 15 residues. V lost 2 bases, J lost 8 bases, and 18 bases lay in between. The DNA for the CDR3 is TGTGCCAGCAGCCAAAGACCAGGGGATTCGGGAGGCTACACCTTC. Protein sequence: CASSQRPGDSGGYTF.

V gene TRBV5-6 combines with J gene TRBJ1-4; 9 nucleotides match TRBD1. Germline CDR1 SGHDT, CDR2 YYEEEE. The CDR3 has 15 amino acids. Trimming at V came to 4 bases and at J to 7 bases, leaving 8 bases not matched to a gene. The CDR3 loop reads CASSERTGGSEKLFF. The DNA for the CDR3 is TGTGCCAGCAGCGAACGAACAGGGGGCAGTGAAAAACTGTTTTTT.

This rearrangement joins TRBV9 to TRBJ2-1; 10 bases are shared with TRBD2. Germline CDR1 reads SGDLS; CDR2 reads YYNGEE. This CDR3 has 15 amino acids. The trim removed 4 bases at V and 4 bases at J, leaving 5 bases unmatched. The CDR3 sequence: CASSSGSGRYNEQFF. CDR3 sequence (DNA): TGTGCCAGCAGCTCGGGTAGCGGGAGGTACAATGAGCAGTTCTTC. Full variable domain (remainder filled in from reference TRBV9 and TRBJ2-1): DSGVTQTPKHLITATGQRVTLRCSPRSGDLSVYWYQQSLDQGLQFLIQYYNGEERAKGNILERFSAQQFPDLHSELNLSSLELGDSALYFCASSSGSGRYNEQFFGPGTRLTVL.

The chain couples TRBV5-5 to TRBJ2-1; no clear D. CDR1 and CDR2 (germline): SGHKS, YYEKEE (reference sequence). The V end lost 4 bases, the J end lost 10 bases, and 18 bases lay between the germline ends. CDR3 length: 14 amino acids. CDR3 sequence reads: CASSLQTVLGEQFF. The CDR3 DNA sequence: TGTGCCAGCAGCCTTCAGACTGTCCTCGGCGAGCAGTTCTTC. The full variable domain, completed using reference TRBV5-5 and TRBJ2-1, is DAGVTQSPTHLIKTRGQQVTLRCSPISGHKSVSWYQQVLGQGPQFIFQYYEKEERGRGNFPDRFSARQFPNYSSELNVNALLLGDSALYLCASSLQTVLGEQFFGPGTRLTVL.

V usage is TRBV10-3 and J usage is TRBJ2-7; 10 bases line up with TRBD2. This CDR3 contains 17 residues. In germline, CDR1 is ENHRY, CDR2 SYGVKD. Trimming at V came to 0 bases and at J to 5 bases, leaving 10 bases not matched to a gene. In DNA form, the CDR3 reads TGTGCCATCAGTGAGTCGTGGGCTAGCGGGAGAAAAGACGAGCAGTACGTC. Its translation: CAISESWASGRKDEQYV.

The chain employs TRBV12-5 and TRBJ2-3; 14 bases map to TRBD2. Losses at the gene ends were 4 bases for V and 5 bases for J; bases not matched to a gene: 5. The CDR3 is 16 residues long. From germline, CDR1 is LGHNT and CDR2 FRNRAP. CDR3 loop: CASGYGLAGGGDTQYF. The CDR3 DNA is TGTGCTAGTGGTTACGGACTAGCGGGAGGTGGAGATACGCAGTATTTT.

This chain joins TRBV11-2 and TRBJ2-1; D not certain. Trimming cost V 5 bases and J 10 bases, with 9 bases left between them. Germline loops: CDR1 SGHAT, CDR2 FQNNGV. The CDR3 contains 11 residues. The DNA for the CDR3 is TGTGCCAGCAGCCCCGGTCGGGAGCAGTTCTTC. Protein sequence: CASSPGREQFF.

The chain recombines TRBV19 with TRBJ2-2, with 7 bases identical to TRBD1. The V segment lost 7 bases and the J segment 7 bases; nucleotides outside the gene matches: 3. This CDR3 spans 12 amino acids. The V gene's germline CDR1 is LNHDA and CDR2 SQIVND (reference sequence). The CDR3 DNA follows: TGTGCCAGTATAGGGGGCGGCGGGGAGCTGTTTTTT. Translation gives CASIGGGGELFF. Using reference TRBV19 and TRBJ2-2 for the parts outside the CDR3, the full variable domain is DGGITQSPKYLFRKEGQNVTLSCEQNLNHDAMYWYRQDPGQGLRLIYYSQIVNDFQKGDIAEGYSVSREKKESFPLTVTSAQKNPTAFYLCASIGGGGELFFGEGSRLTVL.